This entry lists 8 T cell receptor beta chains sequenced from one sample in a study of blood T cell repertoires in COVID-19 (dated by TCRdb to 2020 to 2022). Receptors were amplified or captured by the immunoSEQ multiplex PCR assay. Imported from immuneACCESS, the table was reduced by TCRdb to in-frame sequences with V and J called. These copies leave out some clones; in studies compared against another copy, an unresolved V gene accounts for under half, and the cause of the remainder is not known. In this sample the table shows 200,000 or so clones, roughly 82% of which occur a single time. 5.2% of the sample is taken by the ten largest. The material sequenced was peripheral blood. These receptors all come from a woman under 40 with acute or convalescent COVID-19.

The chain uses TRBV5-6 and TRBJ2-3; the match to TRBD2 covers 8 bases. CDR1 and CDR2 (germline): SGHDT, YYEEEE. With V trimmed by 5 bases and J by 2 bases, 10 bases remained unmatched. This CDR3 spans 16 amino acids. CDR3 amino acids: CASSYPGGGYTDTQYF. The CDR3 DNA reads as TGTGCCAGCAGTTATCCGGGAGGGGGGTACACAGATACGCAGTATTTT. Filled out from reference TRBV5-6 and TRBJ2-3, the complete variable domain reads DAGVTQSPTHLIKTRGQQVTLRCSPKSGHDTVSWYQQALGQGPQFIFQYYEEEERQRGNFPDRFSGHQFPNYSSELNVNALLLGDSALYLCASSYPGGGYTDTQYFGPGTRLTVL.

This chain links TRBV11-3 with TRBJ2-5; 9 nucleotides match TRBD1. The length of the CDR3 is 15 residues. Per the germline V gene, CDR1 is SGHNT and CDR2 is YENEEA. The junction had 6 bases not matched to a gene; V was cut back by 5 bases and J by 2 bases. This CDR3 reads CASSITGQGQETQYF. CDR3 DNA: TGTGCCAGCAGCATTACCGGACAGGGGCAAGAGACCCAGTACTTC.

V gene TRBV20-1 combines with J gene TRBJ2-5, with 10 bases fitting TRBD1. Germline V gene data show CDR1 as DFQATT and CDR2 as SNEGSKA (reference sequence). The V and J ends lost 3 bases and 5 bases, in that order; junction bases with no gene match: 9. The CDR3 contains 15 residues. Here the CDR3 DNA reads TGCAGTGCTAGTAAACGGGACAGGGGATGGGAGACCCAGTACTTC. Translated, it gives CSASKRDRGWETQYF.

This chain joins TRBV5-4 and TRBJ2-2; 9 bases align to TRBD2. CDR3 size: 15 residues. J gave up 3 bases and V 4 bases, and 4 bases lay outside the gene matches. Germline V gene sequence: CDR1 SGHNT, CDR2 YYREEE (reference sequence). CDR3 in amino acids: CASSPTSGYTGELFF. CDR3 bases: TGTGCCAGCAGCCCGACTAGCGGCTACACCGGGGAGCTGTTTTTT.

The CDR3 here is CASRWGGGSNQPQHF. The CDR3 DNA sequence: TGTGCCAGTAGATGGGGAGGGGGTAGCAATCAGCCCCAGCATTTT. The chain couples TRBV19 to TRBJ1-5; TRBD1 is a possible D gene (6 bases). Germline CDR1 and CDR2: LNHDA and SQIVND (reference sequence). CDR3 length equals 15 residues. V lost 6 bases and J 0 bases, leaving 12 bases between the germline ends.

The genes are TRBV18 and TRBJ2-7; 9 bases are a match to TRBD1. The CDR3 runs to 14 residues. The J segment lost 5 bases and the V segment lost 6 bases, leaving 8 bases of the junction unmatched. Germline V gene data show CDR1 as KGHSH and CDR2 as LQKENI. The CDR3 bases are TGTGCCAGCTCGTTACAGGGGGCGCAAGACGAGCAGTACTTC. Its protein is CASSLQGAQDEQYF. The full variable domain, with the rest looked up from reference TRBV18 and TRBJ2-7, is NAGVMQNPRHLVRRRGQEARLRCSPMKGHSHVYWYRQLPEEGLKFMVYLQKENIIDESGMPKERFSAEFPKEGPSILRIQQVVRGDSAAYFCASSLQGAQDEQYFGPGTRLTVT.

As for this clone: A junction end diverges from the germline sequence, so it may reflect a read error. The chain joins TRBV4-2 to TRBJ1-1, with a possible D match to TRBD1 (5 bases). This CDR3 spans 14 amino acids. Looked up from germline, CDR1 is LGHNA and CDR2 is YNFKEQ. Written as DNA, the CDR3 is TGTGCCAGCAGCCAAGAAAAGGGGAACAGTGAAGCTTTCTTT. As protein: CASSQEKGNSEAFF.

The rearrangement links TRBV15 to TRBJ2-7; TRBD2 is a possible D gene (6 bases). The CDR3 length is 18 residues. V was trimmed by 3 bases and J by 2 bases, leaving 23 bases between them. CDR1 and CDR2 from the germline V gene are LNHNV and YYDKDF (reference sequence). DNA of the CDR3: TGTGCCACCAGCAGCCTGGGGAGCCGCGGGGATCCCACCTACGAGCAGTACTTC. Protein: CATSSLGSRGDPTYEQYF.